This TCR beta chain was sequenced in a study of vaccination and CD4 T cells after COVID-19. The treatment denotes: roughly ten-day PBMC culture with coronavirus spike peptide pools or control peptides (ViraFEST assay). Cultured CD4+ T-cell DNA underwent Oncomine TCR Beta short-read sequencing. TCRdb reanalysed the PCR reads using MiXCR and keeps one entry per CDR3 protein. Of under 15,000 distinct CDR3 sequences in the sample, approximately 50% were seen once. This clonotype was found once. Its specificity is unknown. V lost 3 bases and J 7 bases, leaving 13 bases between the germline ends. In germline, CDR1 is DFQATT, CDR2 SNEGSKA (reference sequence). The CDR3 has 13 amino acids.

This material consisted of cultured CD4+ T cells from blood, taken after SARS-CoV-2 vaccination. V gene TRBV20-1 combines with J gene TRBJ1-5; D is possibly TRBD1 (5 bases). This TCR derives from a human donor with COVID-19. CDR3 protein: CSARGDRGQPQHF. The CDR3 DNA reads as TGCAGTGCTAGGGGTGACAGAGGCCAGCCCCAGCATTTT.